The 32 T cell receptor beta chains given below trace back to one sample, sequenced in a study of PD-L1 blockade in urothelial cancer. Time point specified: pretreatment peripheral blood. Clones were sequenced by immunoSEQ multiplex PCR, and TCRdb holds only the in-frame ones, with some missing. The profile shows roughly 40,000 clones, over 75% of them singletons. Sequenced material: PBMCs, taken around atezolizumab (anti-PD-L1) treatment. Receptors originate from a donor at least 40 years old with urothelial cancer.

The V gene is TRBV4-2, the J gene TRBJ1-2; no reliable D call. The ends were cut back, 1 base at V and 5 bases at J, with 11 bases in the middle. Germline V gene lookup returns CDR1 LGHNA and CDR2 YNFKEQ. The CDR3 contains 14 residues. CDR3 nucleotides: TGTGCCAGCAGCCAAGTTCACCCTGAGTATGGCTACACCTTC. Amino acids: CASSQVHPEYGYTF.

V usage is TRBV5-6 and J usage is TRBJ2-3; no clear D gene. Germline loops: CDR1 SGHDT, CDR2 YYEEEE. Trimming cost V 0 bases and J 9 bases, with 8 bases left between them. This CDR3 spans 12 amino acids. CDR3 loop: CASSLGQYTQYF. In DNA form, the CDR3 reads TGTGCCAGCAGCTTGGGTCAGTACACGCAGTATTTT.

This chain links TRBV13 with TRBJ2-2; D is unresolved. Trimming took 4 bases from V and 6 from J, leaving 6 bases between them. Germline CDR1 and CDR2: PRHDT and FYEKMQ (reference sequence). The CDR3 has 12 amino acids. CDR3 nucleotides: TGTGCCAGCAGCTCCATCCCCGGGGAGCTGTTTTTT. Its protein is CASSSIPGELFF.

The chain uses TRBV5-8 and TRBJ2-5; TRBD2 matches 14 bases. The CDR3 runs to 15 residues. Germline V lookup: CDR1 SGHTS, CDR2 YDEGEE. V lost 6 bases, J lost 5 bases, and 6 bases stayed unmatched. CDR3: CASTPRTSGRETQYF. CDR3 in DNA: TGTGCCAGCACCCCCCGGACTAGCGGGAGGGAGACCCAGTACTTC.

The gene calls are TRBV5-1 and TRBJ2-3; 11 bases map to TRBD1. Germline V CDR1 and CDR2: SGHRS, YFSETQ. This CDR3 contains 16 residues. Trimming removed 4 bases from V and 3 bases from J; junction bases left unmatched: 7. The CDR3 spells CASSQGQGAGTDTQYF. The CDR3 region has the DNA TGCGCCAGCAGCCAAGGACAGGGGGCGGGGACAGATACGCAGTATTTT.

This clone was recorded only once. The chain employs TRBV7-6 and TRBJ1-1; 9 nucleotides align to TRBD1. The CDR3 has 15 amino acids. CDR1 is SGHVS and CDR2 is FNYEAQ in the germline V gene. J was trimmed by 4 bases and V by 5 bases; bases with no gene match: 8. In DNA, the CDR3 is TGTGCCAGCAGCCCCGGGACAGGGTTGGGCACTGAAGCTTTCTTT. It encodes CASSPGTGLGTEAFF.

This chain joins TRBV10-3 and TRBJ2-7, with D tentatively TRBD1 (6 bases). The CDR3 sequence is 13 residues long. Between the trimmed V and J ends, which lost 7 bases and 1 base, there was a span of 11 bases. Germline CDR1 is ENHRY and CDR2 is SYGVKD. The CDR3 loop reads CAIMGRGSYEQYF. In DNA form, the CDR3 reads TGTGCCATCATGGGCAGGGGATCCTACGAGCAGTACTTC.

The genes are TRBV5-4 and TRBJ2-7, with 11 bases fitting TRBD2. The CDR3 is 16 residues long. Germline CDR1 is SGHNT and CDR2 is YYREEE (reference sequence). Trimming at V came to 0 bases and at J to 4 bases, leaving 6 bases not matched to a gene. CDR3 DNA sequence: TGTGCCAGCAGCTTGGCTAGCGGGAGGCCGGGGTACGAGCAGTACTTC. Amino acids: CASSLASGRPGYEQYF. Full variable domain (missing parts from reference TRBV5-4 and TRBJ2-7): ETGVTQSPTHLIKTRGQQVTLRCSSQSGHNTVSWYQQALGQGPQFIFQYYREEENGRGNFPPRFSGLQFPNYSSELNVNALELDDSALYLCASSLASGRPGYEQYFGPGTRLTVT.

The chain links TRBV7-9 to TRBJ1-3, with D unclear. Germline V CDR1 and CDR2: SEHNR, FQNEAQ (reference sequence). V dropped 5 bases and J dropped 0 bases, with 11 bases sitting between them. The CDR3 spans 15 residues. The CDR3 sequence: CASSPRGASGNTIYF. The DNA of the CDR3 is TGTGCCAGCAGCCCCCGGGGAGCCTCTGGAAACACCATATATTTT.

The chain uses TRBV10-3 and TRBJ2-1; 9 bases agree with TRBD2. CDR1 is ENHRY, CDR2 SYGVKD, per germline. The CDR3 has 18 residues. V dropped 2 bases and J dropped 4; count of bases not matched to a gene: 12. The CDR3 DNA reads as TGTGCCATCAGTGAGAGGCCCCCGACTAGCGGAGGGTACAATGAGCAGTTCTTC. This gives the protein CAISERPPTSGGYNEQFF.

This sequence joins TRBV7-2 and TRBJ1-1; D uncertain. CDR1 and CDR2 from the germline V gene are SGHTA and FQGNSA. This CDR3 spans 13 amino acids. V lost 7 bases, J lost 1 base, and 10 bases lay in between. The DNA of the CDR3 is TGTGCCAGCACCCCCAATAGGAACACTGAAGCTTTCTTT. Encoded protein: CASTPNRNTEAFF.

The CDR3 DNA follows: TGTGCCAGCAGCCGAAAGTCGGGGGGCGGGAGCGGGCACAATGAGCAGTTCTTC. It specifies CASSRKSGGGSGHNEQFF. The chain joins TRBV27 to TRBJ2-1, with D maybe TRBD2 (7 bases). V lost 6 bases to trimming and J lost 5 bases, with 26 bases between them. CDR3 length: 18 residues. The germline CDR1 and CDR2 sequences are MNHEY and SMNVEV (reference sequence).

J is TRBJ2-1 and V is TRBV7-9, with a possible D match to TRBD1 (5 bases). The CDR3 is 14 residues long. The germline V gene has CDR1 SEHNR and CDR2 FQNEAQ (reference sequence). Trimming took 4 bases from V and 2 from J, leaving 9 bases between them. The CDR3 bases are TGTGCCAGCAGCTCAATAGGGGCCTACAATGAGCAGTTCTTC. Its translation is CASSSIGAYNEQFF.

The rearrangement uses TRBV5-4 and TRBJ2-3; D possibly corresponds to TRBD2 (7 bases). CDR3 size: 15 residues. Per germline, CDR1 SGHNT and CDR2 YYREEE (reference sequence). Trimming shortened V by 7 bases and J by 6 bases, and 21 bases separated the two germline ends. Here the CDR3 DNA reads TGTGCCAGCCCTGGGGGGGACAACCCCGGGGATACGCAGTATTTT. The encoded protein is CASPGGDNPGDTQYF.

V gene TRBV5-1 combines with J gene TRBJ1-5; 8 nucleotides line up with TRBD1. This CDR3 comprises 16 residues. The ends lost 4 bases at V and 4 bases at J; junction bases unmatched: 10. CDR1 and CDR2 from the germline V gene are SGHRS and YFSETQ. In nucleotides, the CDR3 is TGCGCCAGCAGCCCCGGCGGACAGGGCCAAAATCAGCCCCAGCATTTT. Encoded protein: CASSPGGQGQNQPQHF. The variable domain in full, with the rest retrieved from reference TRBV5-1 and TRBJ1-5, is KAGVTQTPRYLIKTRGQQVTLSCSPISGHRSVSWYQQTPGQGLQFLFEYFSETQRNKGNFPGRFSGRQFSNSRSEMNVSTLELGDSALYLCASSPGGQGQNQPQHFGDGTRLSIL.

This clone was counted a few times. V gene TRBV7-9 combines with J gene TRBJ2-6, with TRBD2 matching 7 bases. Looked up from germline, CDR1 is SEHNR and CDR2 is FQNEAQ (reference sequence). The CDR3 loop spans 14 amino acids. Trimming cost V 10 bases and J 3 bases; bases outside gene matches: 6. CDR3 sequence: CATGGMGGANVLTF. The CDR3 nucleotides are TGTGCCACCGGGGGGATGGGTGGGGCCAACGTCCTGACTTTC. The full variable domain, completed using reference TRBV7-9 and TRBJ2-6, is DTGVSQNPRHKITKRGQNVTFRCDPISEHNRLYWYRQTLGQGPEFLTYFQNEAQLEKSRLLSDRFSAERPKGSFSTLEIQRTEQGDSAMYLCATGGMGGANVLTFGAGSRLTVL.

This chain connects TRBV15 to TRBJ2-7; 7 positions agree with TRBD1. Unmatched junction bases numbered 4, after V lost 8 bases and J lost 0 bases. The germline V gene has CDR1 LNHNV and CDR2 YYDKDF (reference sequence). The CDR3 totals 13 residues. CDR3 residues: CATSRDSSYEQYF. The CDR3 region has the DNA TGTGCCACCTCCCGGGACAGCTCCTACGAGCAGTACTTC. The full variable domain, in which reference TRBV15 and TRBJ2-7 provide the parts outside the CDR3, is DAMVIQNPRYQVTQFGKPVTLSCSQTLNHNVMYWYQQKSSQAPKLLFHYYDKDFNNEADTPDNFQSRRPNTSFCFLDIRSPGLGDTAMYLCATSRDSSYEQYFGPGTRLTVT.

The rearrangement uses TRBV4-3 and TRBJ1-1, with D uncertain. Germline lookup yields CDR1 LGHNA and CDR2 YSLEER. The CDR3 is 13 residues long. V was shortened by 0 bases and J by 10 bases, with 12 bases between the two germline ends. CDR3 nucleotides: TGCGCCAGCAGCCAAGAGGAGGGTCGGGTAGCTTTCTTT. Protein sequence: CASSQEEGRVAFF.

The CDR3 coding sequence is TGTGCCAGCTCGCGTAGCGGGAGGGCCCGGGAGACCCAGTACTTC. Residues: CASSRSGRARETQYF. The V call is TRBV18, the J call TRBJ2-5; 11 nucleotides align to TRBD2. The CDR3 is 15 residues long. Germline V lookup: CDR1 KGHSH, CDR2 LQKENI. Trimming cost V 6 bases and J 5 bases; bases outside gene matches: 8.

The gene calls are TRBV6-5 and TRBJ2-3; 10 positions match TRBD1. The CDR3 loop spans 13 amino acids. Trimming at V came to 10 bases and at J to 7 bases, leaving 8 bases not matched to a gene. CDR1 and CDR2 from the germline V gene are MNHEY and SVGAGI. The CDR3 coding sequence is TGTGCCACCGCGACAGGGGGCTCCCATACGCAGTATTTT. This sequence encodes CATATGGSHTQYF.

The CDR3 DNA sequence: TGTGCCAGCAGTTGGGGTGGGGTATTGGGGGGTACTGAAGCTTTCTTT. Its translation is CASSWGGVLGGTEAFF. The chain joins TRBV6-5 to TRBJ1-1; possibly TRBD1 for D (5 bases). V dropped 4 bases and J dropped 5 bases, with 20 bases sitting between them. The CDR3 consists of 16 residues. Germline CDR1 and CDR2: MNHEY and SVGAGI.

The CDR3 nucleotides are TGTGCCAGCAGTCCCGGGGGGCCCAGGGAGCAGTTCTTC. Encoded protein: CASSPGGPREQFF. The chain links TRBV28 to TRBJ2-1, with D possibly TRBD2 on 7 matching bases. V lost 5 bases, J lost 10 bases, and 15 bases lay in between. CDR1 and CDR2 from the germline V gene are MDHEN and SYDVKM. This CDR3 has 13 residues.

V is TRBV28 and J is TRBJ2-3; the D gene is possibly TRBD2 (6 bases). The V gene lost 6 bases and the J gene lost 7 bases, with 23 bases spanning the gap. Germline V gives CDR1 MDHEN, CDR2 SYDVKM. The CDR3 runs 16 residues. In nucleotides, the CDR3 is TGTGCCAGCAGGGGTTCCGAAGGAGGGGCCCTTTATACGCAGTATTTT. It translates to CASRGSEGGALYTQYF.

V is TRBV29-1 and J is TRBJ2-5; weak D call: TRBD2 (6 bases). V lost 0 bases to trimming and J lost 5 bases, with 10 bases between them. The CDR3 is 13 residues long. Germline values: CDR1 SQVTM, CDR2 ANQGSEA. The CDR3 DNA reads TGCAGCGTTGAAGATCTTGGGAGGGAGACCCAGTACTTC. Amino acids: CSVEDLGRETQYF.

The chain joins TRBV19 to TRBJ2-7, with D possibly being TRBD2 (6 bases). Per the germline V gene, CDR1 is LNHDA and CDR2 is SQIVND (reference sequence). The CDR3 covers 14 residues. The germline V and J ends were trimmed by 3 bases and 6 bases, with 15 bases remaining between them. Here the CDR3 reads CASSIRRDIGEQYF. CDR3 bases: TGTGCCAGTAGTATTCGGCGGGATATAGGCGAGCAGTACTTC.

The rearrangement links TRBV27 to TRBJ2-3; D possibly corresponds to TRBD2 (6 bases). Germline V gene data show CDR1 as MNHEY and CDR2 as SMNVEV (reference sequence). Trimming removed 1 base from V and 10 bases from J, with 12 bases in between. This CDR3 comprises 13 residues. The CDR3: CASSLWSREPQYF. For the CDR3, the DNA is TGTGCCAGCAGTTTATGGAGCCGGGAGCCGCAGTATTTT.

This chain joins TRBV19 and TRBJ2-7, with 11 bases lining up with TRBD2. The trim removed 5 bases at V and 9 bases at J, leaving 12 bases unmatched. CDR1 LNHDA and CDR2 SQIVND come from the germline V gene (reference sequence). CDR3 length: 15 amino acids. The CDR3 DNA reads as TGTGCCAGTAGTCCCCCGACTAGCGGGACCGCCATGCAGTACTTC. Its translation: CASSPPTSGTAMQYF. Full variable domain (remainder filled in from reference TRBV19 and TRBJ2-7): DGGITQSPKYLFRKEGQNVTLSCEQNLNHDAMYWYRQDPGQGLRLIYYSQIVNDFQKGDIAEGYSVSREKKESFPLTVTSAQKNPTAFYLCASSPPTSGTAMQYFGPGTRLTVT.

The chain carries TRBV27 and TRBJ2-1; tentatively, D is TRBD2 (6 bases). The CDR3 loop spans 18 amino acids. The germline CDR1 and CDR2 sequences are MNHEY and SMNVEV (reference sequence). V was shortened by 3 bases and J by 9 bases, with 27 bases between the two germline ends. CDR3 sequence (DNA): TGTGCCAGCAGTTTTTGGGGGGTGGGGTGGGGTCCTGGGGTTGAGCAGTTCTTC. Translating it yields CASSFWGVGWGPGVEQFF.

The V gene is TRBV5-4, the J gene TRBJ2-7; 10 bases are a match to TRBD1. The CDR3 is made up of 14 amino acids. CDR1 and CDR2 from the germline V gene are SGHNT and YYREEE (reference sequence). V gave up 4 bases and J gave up 6 bases; unmatched junction bases: 7. Here the CDR3 reads CASSRPGQGSEQYF. CDR3 DNA sequence: TGTGCCAGCAGCCGCCCGGGACAGGGGTCCGAGCAGTACTTC.

The genes are TRBV5-6 and TRBJ2-3; no definite D call. Germline V lookup: CDR1 SGHDT, CDR2 YYEEEE. V was cut by 0 bases and J by 8 bases, with 7 bases left in between. There are 12 residues in the CDR3. The CDR3: CASSLGAVTQYF. For the CDR3, the DNA is TGTGCCAGCAGCTTGGGGGCCGTTACGCAGTATTTT. Supplemented by reference TRBV5-6 and TRBJ2-3, the full variable domain reads DAGVTQSPTHLIKTRGQQVTLRCSPKSGHDTVSWYQQALGQGPQFIFQYYEEEERQRGNFPDRFSGHQFPNYSSELNVNALLLGDSALYLCASSLGAVTQYFGPGTRLTVL.

The V gene is TRBV7-2, the J gene TRBJ2-6; 14 nucleotides agree with TRBD2. This CDR3 region has 18 residues. From germline, CDR1 is SGHTA and CDR2 FQGNSA. The ends lost 5 bases at V and 3 bases at J; junction bases unmatched: 6. The chain's CDR3 is CASSPPGLAGVGANVLTF. CDR3 coding DNA: TGTGCCAGCAGCCCCCCGGGACTAGCGGGAGTTGGGGCCAACGTCCTGACTTTC.

The V call is TRBV2, the J call TRBJ1-3; D not resolved. The ends were cut back, 6 bases at V and 4 bases at J, with 7 bases in the middle. The CDR3 has 12 residues. Germline-derived CDR1 and CDR2 are SNHLY and FYNNEI. The DNA of the CDR3 is TGTGCCAGCAGAGACACGGGAAACACCATATATTTT. Amino acids: CASRDTGNTIYF.